These 2 T cell receptor beta chains share one sample of origin, sequenced in a study of human T cells and chemical hapten exposure (dated by TCRdb to the early 2020s). The library was generated by RACE. TCRdb names NextSeq 500 as the instrument used. TCRdb passed the public sequencing reads through fastp at Q25 and MiXCR, retaining productive beta sequences. Rows are combined by CDR3 protein, so each entry shows the most common genes and DNA. This sample comprises roughly 380,000 distinct CDR3 sequences, approximately 5% of them detected only once. Around 2.6% of the sample comes from the top ten. The sample's time point, from its label and the paper: pre-sensitization, week 0. What the treatment or condition label conveys for this sample: therapeutic diphenylcyclopropenone sensitization with weekly scalp DPC. This material consisted of whole blood, taken in connection with sensitization to the hapten diphenylcyclopropenone (DPC). Every receptor here comes from a woman aged 50 to 65 with alopecia areata. Some clones in this sample may be carry-over from other donors' samples.

This clonotype was observed many times. The chain recombines TRBV29-1 with TRBJ1-5; the match to TRBD1 covers 7 bases. J gave up 1 base and V 6 bases, and 6 bases lay outside the gene matches. CDR3 size: 14 residues. Per the germline V gene, CDR1 is SQVTM and CDR2 is ANQGSEA. CDR3 protein: CSVRQGGSNQPQHF. The CDR3 DNA follows: TGCAGCGTCCGACAGGGAGGAAGCAATCAGCCCCAGCATTTT.

This clonotype appeared many times. The chain employs TRBV2 and TRBJ1-5; perhaps TRBD1 as D (5 bases). With 3 bases removed from V and 11 bases from J, the gap between germline ends came to 11 bases. The CDR3 extends over 12 amino acids. CDR1 and CDR2 from the germline V gene are SNHLY and FYNNEI. In DNA form, the CDR3 reads TGTGCCAGCAGTGAGGAGGGGCTGGCCCAGCATTTT. It yields the protein CASSEEGLAQHF. Together with reference TRBV2 and TRBJ1-5, the CDR3 gives the full variable domain: EPEVTQTPSHQVTQMGQEVILRCVPISNHLYFYWYRQILGQKVEFLVSFYNNEISEKSEIFDDQFSVERPDGSNFTLKIRSTKLEDSAMYFCASSEEGLAQHFGDGTRLSIL.